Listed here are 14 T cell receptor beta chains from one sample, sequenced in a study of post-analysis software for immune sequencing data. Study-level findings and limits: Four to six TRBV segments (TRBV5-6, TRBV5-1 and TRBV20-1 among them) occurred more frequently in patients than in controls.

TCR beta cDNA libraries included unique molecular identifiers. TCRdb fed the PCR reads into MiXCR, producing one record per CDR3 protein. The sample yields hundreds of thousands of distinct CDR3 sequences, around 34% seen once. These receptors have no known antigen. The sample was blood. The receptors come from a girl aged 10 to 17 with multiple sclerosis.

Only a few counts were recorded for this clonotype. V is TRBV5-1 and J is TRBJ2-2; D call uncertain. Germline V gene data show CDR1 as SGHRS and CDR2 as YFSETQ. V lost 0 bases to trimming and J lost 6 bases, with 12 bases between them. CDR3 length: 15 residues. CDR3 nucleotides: TGCGCCAGCAGCTTGGATATGGCTACGCCCGGGGAGCTGTTTTTT. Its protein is CASSLDMATPGELFF.

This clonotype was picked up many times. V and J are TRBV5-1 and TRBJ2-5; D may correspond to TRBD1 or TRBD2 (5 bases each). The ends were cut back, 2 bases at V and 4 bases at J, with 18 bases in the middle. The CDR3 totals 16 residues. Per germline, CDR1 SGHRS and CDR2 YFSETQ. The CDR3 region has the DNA TGCGCCAGCAGCTTCCGGTCCGGGGCGCTGGGAGAGACCCAGTACTTC. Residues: CASSFRSGALGETQYF.

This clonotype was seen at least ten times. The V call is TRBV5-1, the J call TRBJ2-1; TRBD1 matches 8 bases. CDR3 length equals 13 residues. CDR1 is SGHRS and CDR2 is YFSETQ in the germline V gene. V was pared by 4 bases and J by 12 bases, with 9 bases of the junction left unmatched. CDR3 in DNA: TGCGCCAGCAGCCCAGGAGGTGGGACAGGGCAGTTCTTC. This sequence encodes CASSPGGGTGQFF.

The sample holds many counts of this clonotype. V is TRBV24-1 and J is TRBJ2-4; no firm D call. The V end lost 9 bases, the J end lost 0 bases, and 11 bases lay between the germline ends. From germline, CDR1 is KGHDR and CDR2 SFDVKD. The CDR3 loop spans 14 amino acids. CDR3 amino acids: CATYPALAKNIQYF. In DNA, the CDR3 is TGTGCCACCTACCCGGCCCTAGCCAAAAACATTCAGTACTTC.

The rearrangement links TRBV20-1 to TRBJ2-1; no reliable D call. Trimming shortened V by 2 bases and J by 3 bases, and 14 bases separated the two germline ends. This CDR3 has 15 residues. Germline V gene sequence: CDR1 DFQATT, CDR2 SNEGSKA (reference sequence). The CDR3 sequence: CSARPPPTVYNEQFF. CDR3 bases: TGCAGTGCTAGACCTCCACCGACCGTCTACAATGAGCAGTTCTTC.

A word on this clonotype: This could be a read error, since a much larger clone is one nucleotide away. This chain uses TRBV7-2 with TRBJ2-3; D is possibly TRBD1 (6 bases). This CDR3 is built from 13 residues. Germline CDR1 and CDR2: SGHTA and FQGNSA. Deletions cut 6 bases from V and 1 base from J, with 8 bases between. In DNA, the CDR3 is TGTGCCAGCAGGTGGACAGGCACAGATACGCAGTATTTT. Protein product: CASRWTGTDTQYF.

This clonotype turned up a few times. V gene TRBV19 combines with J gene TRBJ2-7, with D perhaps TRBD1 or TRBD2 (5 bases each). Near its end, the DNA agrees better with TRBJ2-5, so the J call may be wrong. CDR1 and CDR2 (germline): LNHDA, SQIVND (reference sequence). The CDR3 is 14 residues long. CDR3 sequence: CATKPGPGKETQYF. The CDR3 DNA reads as TGTGCCACCAAGCCGGGACCGGGGAAAGAGACCCAGTACTTC.

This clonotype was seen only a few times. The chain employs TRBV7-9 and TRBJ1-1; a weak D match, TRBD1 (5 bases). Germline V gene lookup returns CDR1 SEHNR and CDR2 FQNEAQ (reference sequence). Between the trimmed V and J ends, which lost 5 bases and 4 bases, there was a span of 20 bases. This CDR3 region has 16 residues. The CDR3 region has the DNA TGTGCCAGCAGCGTCCATCTGAGGGGATTTCGCACTGAAGCTTTCTTT. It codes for CASSVHLRGFRTEAFF.

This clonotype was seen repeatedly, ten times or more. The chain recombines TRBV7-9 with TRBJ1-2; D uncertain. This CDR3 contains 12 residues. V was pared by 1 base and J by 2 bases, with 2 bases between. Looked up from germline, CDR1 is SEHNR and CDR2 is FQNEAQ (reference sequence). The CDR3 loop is CASSLENYGYTF. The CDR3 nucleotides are TGTGCCAGCAGCTTAGAAAACTATGGCTACACCTTC.

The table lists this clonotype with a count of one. This CDR3 is CSASPGAGEQFF. The DNA for the CDR3 is TGCAGTGCTAGTCCGGGGGCCGGTGAGCAGTTCTTC. The chain uses TRBV20-1 and TRBJ2-1; D could derive from TRBD1 or TRBD2 (6 bases each). The CDR3 extends over 12 amino acids. The V end lost 3 bases, the J end lost 9 bases, and 12 bases lay between the germline ends. Germline CDR1 DFQATT, CDR2 SNEGSKA (reference sequence).

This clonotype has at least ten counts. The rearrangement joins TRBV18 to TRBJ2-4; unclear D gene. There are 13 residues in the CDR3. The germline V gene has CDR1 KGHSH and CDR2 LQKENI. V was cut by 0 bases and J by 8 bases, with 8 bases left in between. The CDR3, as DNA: TGTGCCAGCTCACCACCGTCCTTGGACATTCAGTACTTC. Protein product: CASSPPSLDIQYF.

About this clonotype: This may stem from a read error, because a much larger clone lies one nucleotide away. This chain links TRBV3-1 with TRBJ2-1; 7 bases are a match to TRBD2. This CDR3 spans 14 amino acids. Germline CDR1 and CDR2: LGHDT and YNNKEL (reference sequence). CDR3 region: CASSRRGRDNGQFF. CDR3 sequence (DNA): TGTGCCAGCAGCCGACGCGGGAGAGACAATGGGCAGTTCTTC.

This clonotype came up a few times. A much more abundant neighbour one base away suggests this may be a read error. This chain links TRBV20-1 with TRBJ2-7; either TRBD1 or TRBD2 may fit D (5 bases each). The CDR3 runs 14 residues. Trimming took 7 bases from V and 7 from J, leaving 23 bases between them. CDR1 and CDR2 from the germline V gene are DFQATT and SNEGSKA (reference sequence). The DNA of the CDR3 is TGCAGTGTTTCTAGATCGGGACCCCGTAGGGAGCAGTACTTC. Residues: CSVSRSGPRREQYF.

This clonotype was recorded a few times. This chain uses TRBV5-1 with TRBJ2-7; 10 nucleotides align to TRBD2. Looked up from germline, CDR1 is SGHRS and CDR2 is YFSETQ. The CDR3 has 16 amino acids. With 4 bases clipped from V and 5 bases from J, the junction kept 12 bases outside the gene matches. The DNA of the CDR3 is TGCGCCAGCAGCCCGGATGCTAGCGGGAGAGCCCACGAGCAGTACTTC. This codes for CASSPDASGRAHEQYF.